Presented here are 14 T cell receptor beta chains from one specimen sequenced in a study of T cell clones after liver transplantation. Generated by immunoSEQ multiplex PCR, the TCRdb table keeps only in-frame clones and is missing some. Here the sample spans roughly 67,000 clones, around 93% being singletons. This specimen was CD4+ T cells from blood, taken about 27 months after liver transplant. The receptor set was obtained from a human patient who received a liver transplant. Some T cells may originate from the graft donor.

The rearrangement uses TRBV4-3 and TRBJ2-4; 10 bases map to TRBD2. J lost 0 bases, V lost 1 base, and 12 bases had no gene match. Germline CDR1 and CDR2: LGHNA and YSLEER. The CDR3 totals 20 residues. The CDR3 protein is CASSQVFIGTSALAKNIQYF. CDR3 DNA: TGCGCCAGCAGCCAAGTATTTATCGGGACTAGCGCACTAGCCAAAAACATTCAGTACTTC.

This clone was counted a single time. The genes are TRBV5-1 and TRBJ2-1; TRBD1 matches at 7 bases. CDR1 and CDR2 (germline): SGHRS, YFSETQ. CDR3 size: 14 residues. The V gene end was trimmed by 1 base and the J gene end by 7 bases; junction bases not matched to a gene: 5. This CDR3 is CASSLLGGTNEQFF. The DNA for the CDR3 is TGCGCCAGCAGCTTGCTAGGGGGCACAAATGAGCAGTTCTTC.

The J gene is TRBJ1-2, the V gene TRBV6-1, with D possibly TRBD1 on 6 matching bases. CDR1 is MNHNS, CDR2 SASEGT, per germline. The CDR3 length is 14 residues. The V end lost 5 bases, the J end lost 2 bases, and 12 bases lay between the germline ends. The CDR3, as DNA: TGTGCCAGCAGTCAGGGGAGGTCCAACTATGGCTACACCTTC. It translates to CASSQGRSNYGYTF.

The rearrangement uses TRBV18 and TRBJ1-1; maybe TRBD1 (5 bases). The CDR3 contains 14 residues. Germline CDR1 KGHSH, CDR2 LQKENI. Trimming removed 5 bases at V and 4 bases at J, with 14 bases between. In nucleotides, the CDR3 is TGTGCCAGCTCATTCGCCCAGGGATCCACTGAAGCTTTCTTT. Translated, it gives CASSFAQGSTEAFF.

The V and J genes are TRBV19 and TRBJ2-2; 7 positions agree with TRBD2. V gave up 4 bases and J gave up 5 bases; unmatched junction bases: 10. This CDR3 comprises 16 residues. Germline CDR1 LNHDA, CDR2 SQIVND (reference sequence). The CDR3 is CASSTPGGSSTGELFF. The CDR3 DNA is TGTGCCAGTAGTACCCCCGGGGGGAGTAGTACCGGGGAGCTGTTTTTT.

The chain's CDR3 is CASSAIARGLTPGNTEAFF. Written as DNA, the CDR3 is TGTGCCAGCAGCGCGATCGCAAGGGGGCTGACTCCGGGGAACACTGAAGCTTTCTTT. The V and J genes are TRBV7-9 and TRBJ1-1, with 7 bases fitting TRBD1. Germline assignment: CDR1 SEHNR and CDR2 FQNEAQ (reference sequence). CDR3 length: 19 amino acids. The V segment lost 5 bases and the J segment 1 base; nucleotides outside the gene matches: 19.

The sample holds one count of this clone. This chain links TRBV12-5 with TRBJ2-1, with D unresolved. V was clipped by 8 bases and J by 0 bases, with 8 bases between them. Germline loops: CDR1 LGHNT, CDR2 FRNRAP. This CDR3 contains 13 residues. The CDR3 reads CASMTDSYNEQFF. The CDR3 DNA is TGTGCTAGTATGACTGACTCCTACAATGAGCAGTTCTTC. Filled out from reference TRBV12-5 and TRBJ2-1, the complete variable domain reads DARVTQTPRHKVTEMGQEVTMRCQPILGHNTVFWYRQTMMQGLELLAYFRNRAPLDDSGMPKDRFSAEMPDATLATLKIQPSEPRDSAVYFCASMTDSYNEQFFGPGTRLTVL.

The chain uses TRBV2 and TRBJ1-5; a possible D gene is TRBD1 (5 bases). Germline assignment: CDR1 SNHLY and CDR2 FYNNEI. Trimming stripped 2 bases from V and 7 bases from J, with 9 bases between. The length of the CDR3 is 13 residues. CDR3 residues: CASSERQQQPQHF. The CDR3 region has the DNA TGTGCCAGCAGTGAAAGACAGCAACAGCCCCAGCATTTT. The whole variable domain, remainder taken from reference TRBV2 and TRBJ1-5, is EPEVTQTPSHQVTQMGQEVILRCVPISNHLYFYWYRQILGQKVEFLVSFYNNEISEKSEIFDDQFSVERPDGSNFTLKIRSTKLEDSAMYFCASSERQQQPQHFGDGTRLSIL.

J is TRBJ2-7 and V is TRBV27; 12 bases map to TRBD1. The CDR3 extends over 16 amino acids. Germline V gives CDR1 MNHEY, CDR2 SMNVEV (reference sequence). Germline trimming cut 7 bases from V and 6 bases from J; bases unmatched to any gene: 13. CDR3 loop: CASTTRVGTGGSEQYF. In DNA, the CDR3 is TGTGCCAGCACCACCCGAGTCGGGACAGGGGGCTCCGAGCAGTACTTC.

This clone showed up just once. The chain joins TRBV6-1 to TRBJ1-2; no definite D call. The germline CDR1 and CDR2 sequences are MNHNS and SASEGT. The ends were cut back, 7 bases at V and 2 bases at J, with 11 bases in the middle. The CDR3 extends over 13 amino acids. This chain's CDR3 is CASMMGGNYGYTF. DNA of the CDR3: TGTGCCAGCATGATGGGCGGGAACTATGGCTACACCTTC.

The V gene is TRBV6-1, the J gene TRBJ2-4; D uncertain. V dropped 6 bases and J dropped 7 bases, with 16 bases sitting between them. The CDR3 loop spans 14 amino acids. Germline V gives CDR1 MNHNS, CDR2 SASEGT. CDR3 DNA sequence: TGTGCCAGCAGGGTTTTAGGGCAGGCCAACATTCAGTACTTC. Translation: CASRVLGQANIQYF.

The chain uses TRBV11-1 and TRBJ2-1; 12 nucleotides line up with TRBD2. Germline V gives CDR1 SGHAT, CDR2 FQDESV (reference sequence). The V segment lost 5 bases and the J segment 4 bases; nucleotides outside the gene matches: 9. This CDR3 comprises 17 residues. Here the CDR3 DNA reads TGTGCCAGCAGCCCACAATGGGGGACTAGCGGGTACAATGAGCAGTTCTTC. Translated: CASSPQWGTSGYNEQFF. The full variable domain, completed using reference TRBV11-1 and TRBJ2-1, is EAEVAQSPRYKITEKSQAVAFWCDPISGHATLYWYRQILGQGPELLVQFQDESVVDDSQLPKDRFSAERLKGVDSTLKIQPAELGDSAMYLCASSPQWGTSGYNEQFFGPGTRLTVL.

The chain combines TRBV19 with TRBJ2-1; TRBD1 matches 7 bases. V gave up 6 bases and J gave up 5 bases; unmatched junction bases: 4. Germline CDR1 and CDR2: LNHDA and SQIVND (reference sequence). The length of the CDR3 is 13 residues. The CDR3 nucleotides are TGTGCCAGTAGCGATACAGGGGACAATGAGCAGTTCTTC. Protein product: CASSDTGDNEQFF.

The chain recombines TRBV5-1 with TRBJ2-7; 13 bases map to TRBD2. CDR3 length: 16 residues. The trim removed 4 bases at V and 3 bases at J, leaving 7 bases unmatched. Germline-derived CDR1 and CDR2 are SGHRS and YFSETQ. CDR3 nucleotides: TGCGCCAGCAGCCAGGGGACTAGCGGGGAGTTCTACGAGCAGTACTTC. It translates to CASSQGTSGEFYEQYF.